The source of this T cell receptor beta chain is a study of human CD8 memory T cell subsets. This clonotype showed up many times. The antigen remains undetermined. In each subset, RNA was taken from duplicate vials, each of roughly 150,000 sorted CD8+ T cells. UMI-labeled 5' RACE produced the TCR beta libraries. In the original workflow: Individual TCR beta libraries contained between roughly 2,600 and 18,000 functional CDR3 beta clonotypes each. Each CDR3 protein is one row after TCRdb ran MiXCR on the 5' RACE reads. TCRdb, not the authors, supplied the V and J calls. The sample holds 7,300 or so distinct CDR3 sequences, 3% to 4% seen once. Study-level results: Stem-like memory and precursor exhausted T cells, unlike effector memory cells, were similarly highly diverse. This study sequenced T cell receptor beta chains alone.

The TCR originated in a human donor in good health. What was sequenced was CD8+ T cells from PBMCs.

The CDR3 nucleotides read TGTGCCAGCAGTGAATGGGGAAGGCCTGAAGCTTTCTTT. It translates to CASSEWGRPEAFF. The genes are TRBV6-1 and TRBJ1-1; no firm D call. The CDR3 runs 13 residues. The germline CDR1 and CDR2 sequences are MNHNS and SASEGT. V lost 2 bases and J lost 6, with 10 bases in between.